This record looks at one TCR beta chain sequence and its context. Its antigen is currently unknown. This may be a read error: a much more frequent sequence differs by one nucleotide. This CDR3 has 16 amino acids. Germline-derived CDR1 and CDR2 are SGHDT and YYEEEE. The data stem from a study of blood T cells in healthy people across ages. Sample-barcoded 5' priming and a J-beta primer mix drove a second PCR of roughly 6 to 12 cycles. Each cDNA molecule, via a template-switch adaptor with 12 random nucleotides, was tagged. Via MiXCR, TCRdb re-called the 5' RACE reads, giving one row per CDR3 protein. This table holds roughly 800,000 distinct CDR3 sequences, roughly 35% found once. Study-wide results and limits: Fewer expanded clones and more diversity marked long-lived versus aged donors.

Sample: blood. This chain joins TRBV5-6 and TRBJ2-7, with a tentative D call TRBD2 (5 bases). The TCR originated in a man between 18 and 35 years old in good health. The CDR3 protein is CACSLARQTISYEQYF. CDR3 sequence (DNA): TGTGCCTGCAGCTTGGCGCGGCAGACTATCTCCTACGAGCAGTACTTC.